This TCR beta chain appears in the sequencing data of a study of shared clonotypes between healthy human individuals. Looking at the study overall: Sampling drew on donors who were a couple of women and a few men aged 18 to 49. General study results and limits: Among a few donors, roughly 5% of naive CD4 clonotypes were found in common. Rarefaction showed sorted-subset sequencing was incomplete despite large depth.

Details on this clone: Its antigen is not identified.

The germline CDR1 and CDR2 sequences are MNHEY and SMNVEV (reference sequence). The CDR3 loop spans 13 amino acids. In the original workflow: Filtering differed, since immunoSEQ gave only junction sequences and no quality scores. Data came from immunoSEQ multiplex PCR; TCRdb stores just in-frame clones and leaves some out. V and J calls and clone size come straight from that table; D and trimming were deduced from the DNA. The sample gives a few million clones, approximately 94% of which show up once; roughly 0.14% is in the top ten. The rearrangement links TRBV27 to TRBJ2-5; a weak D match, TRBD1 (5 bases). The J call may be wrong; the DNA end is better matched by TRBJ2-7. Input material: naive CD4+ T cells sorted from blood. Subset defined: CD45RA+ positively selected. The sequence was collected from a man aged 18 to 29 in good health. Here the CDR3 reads CASSTRTIGEQYF. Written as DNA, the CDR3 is TGTGCCAGCAGTACCAGGACAATAGGCGAGCAGTACTTC.